The 20 T cell receptor beta chains presented below share a single source sample, sequenced in a study of T cell changes during pregnancy in multiple sclerosis. Generated by immunoSEQ multiplex PCR, the TCRdb table keeps only in-frame clones and is missing some. The sample lists 60,000 or so clones; about 90% were seen once. Material: CD4+ T cells from peripheral blood mononuclear cells, obtained after pregnancy. These receptors all come from a female donor in good health, enrolled as a control in a pregnancy study.

This clone appeared a few times. The chain couples TRBV11-2 to TRBJ1-5, with TRBD1 matching 8 bases. The germline CDR1 and CDR2 sequences are SGHAT and FQNNGV. The CDR3 loop spans 14 amino acids. V gave up 5 bases and J gave up 5 bases; unmatched junction bases: 5. The CDR3 nucleotides read TGTGCCAGCAGCCAAGGGGACAGGCATCAGCCCCAGCATTTT. It codes for CASSQGDRHQPQHF.

This rearrangement joins TRBV5-1 to TRBJ1-2, with TRBD1 matching 12 bases. Unmatched junction bases numbered 11, after V lost 4 bases and J lost 4 bases. There are 17 residues in the CDR3. The germline gives CDR1 SGHRS, CDR2 YFSETQ. DNA of the CDR3: TGCGCCAGCAGCCCGGGACAGGGGGCCTCCGCACTCTATGGCTACACCTTC. It is translated as CASSPGQGASALYGYTF.

The chain combines TRBV4-2 with TRBJ2-1, with 9 bases matching TRBD2. This CDR3 has 18 residues. The ends lost 0 bases at V and 7 bases at J; junction bases unmatched: 13. Germline CDR1 and CDR2: LGHNA and YNFKEQ. CDR3 sequence: CASSQDGASGAKGNEQFF. The CDR3 region has the DNA TGTGCCAGCAGCCAAGATGGAGCTAGCGGGGCAAAAGGAAATGAGCAGTTCTTC.

The chain carries TRBV5-6 and TRBJ1-3; 7 nucleotides align to TRBD1. The ends lost 4 bases at V and 2 bases at J; junction bases unmatched: 9. The germline V gene encodes CDR1 SGHDT and CDR2 YYEEEE. This CDR3 comprises 16 residues. CDR3 coding DNA: TGTGCCAGCAGCGGCGGGACAGCTAGGCCTGGAAACACCATATATTTT. It translates to CASSGGTARPGNTIYF.

The chain joins TRBV30 to TRBJ1-1; a possible D gene is TRBD1 (6 bases). Germline lookup yields CDR1 GTSNPN and CDR2 SVGIG (reference sequence). V dropped 4 bases and J dropped 1 base, with 13 bases sitting between them. The CDR3 has 14 residues. This CDR3 reads CAWIPAGANTEAFF. The CDR3 nucleotides are TGTGCCTGGATTCCTGCAGGGGCGAACACTGAAGCTTTCTTT.

This clone was counted between two and nine times. The gene calls are TRBV30 and TRBJ1-1, with a weak D call TRBD1 (6 bases). Deletions cut 2 bases from V and 11 bases from J, with 12 bases between. CDR1 and CDR2 (germline): GTSNPN, SVGIG (reference sequence). The CDR3 totals 11 residues. The CDR3 DNA reads as TGTGCCTGGAGTCCACAGGGATGGGCTTTCTTT. Protein sequence: CAWSPQGWAFF.

V usage is TRBV6-1 and J usage is TRBJ2-1; 8 bases match TRBD1. The V gene end was trimmed by 3 bases and the J gene end by 2 bases; junction bases not matched to a gene: 9. This CDR3 is 17 amino acids long. CDR1 and CDR2 from the germline V gene are MNHNS and SASEGT. CDR3 sequence (DNA): TGTGCCAGCAGTGACCGCCGACAGGGGAAAGCCTACAATGAGCAGTTCTTC. Translated: CASSDRRQGKAYNEQFF.

V is TRBV4-3 and J is TRBJ2-1; 10 nucleotides line up with TRBD2. Trimming took 4 bases from V and 9 from J; bases not matched to a gene: 9. This CDR3 has 15 residues. Germline CDR1 and CDR2: LGHNA and YSLEER. CDR3: CASSLQAGGNSEQFF. CDR3 DNA: TGCGCCAGCAGCCTCCAAGCGGGGGGGAATAGTGAGCAGTTCTTC.

V gene TRBV11-3 combines with J gene TRBJ1-5; unclear D gene. The CDR3 is 14 amino acids. The V gene lost 0 bases and the J gene lost 4 bases, with 7 bases spanning the gap. The germline V gene encodes CDR1 SGHNT and CDR2 YENEEA. The chain's CDR3 is CASSLDGQNQPQHF. The CDR3 DNA reads TGTGCCAGCAGCTTAGATGGGCAAAATCAGCCCCAGCATTTT.

This rearrangement joins TRBV12-5 to TRBJ2-2; 7 positions match TRBD2. The trim removed 8 bases at V and 3 bases at J, leaving 6 bases unmatched. The CDR3 runs to 14 residues. CDR1 is LGHNT and CDR2 is FRNRAP in the germline V gene. The CDR3 protein is CASRMAGDTGELFF. CDR3 sequence (DNA): TGTGCTAGTCGGATGGCGGGGGACACCGGGGAGCTGTTTTTT. Full variable domain (remainder filled in from reference TRBV12-5 and TRBJ2-2): DARVTQTPRHKVTEMGQEVTMRCQPILGHNTVFWYRQTMMQGLELLAYFRNRAPLDDSGMPKDRFSAEMPDATLATLKIQPSEPRDSAVYFCASRMAGDTGELFFGEGSRLTVL.

This sequence joins TRBV7-2 and TRBJ1-2, with TRBD1 as a possible D gene (5 bases). The CDR3 covers 11 residues. V shed 6 bases and J shed 4 bases, with 6 bases lying between them. The germline V gene encodes CDR1 SGHTA and CDR2 FQGNSA. The CDR3 region is CASRGAYGYTF. CDR3 nucleotide sequence: TGTGCCAGCAGAGGGGCCTATGGCTACACCTTC.

The V gene is TRBV19, the J gene TRBJ2-1, with TRBD2 matching 10 bases. There are 14 residues in the CDR3. Trimming took 8 bases from V and 9 from J; bases not matched to a gene: 10. Germline CDR1 reads LNHDA; CDR2 reads SQIVND (reference sequence). In nucleotides, the CDR3 is TGTGCCAGTGGACAAGCGGGGGGGCCGCGTGAGCAGTTCTTC. This sequence encodes CASGQAGGPREQFF.

The chain links TRBV18 to TRBJ1-1, with D unresolved. The CDR3 runs to 15 residues. V dropped 3 bases and J dropped 1 base, with 12 bases sitting between them. Looked up from germline, CDR1 is KGHSH and CDR2 is LQKENI. The CDR3 sequence is CASSPMAEGNTEAFF. CDR3 DNA sequence: TGTGCCAGCTCACCCATGGCCGAGGGGAACACTGAAGCTTTCTTT.

CDR3 nucleotide sequence: TGCGCCAGCAGGACGACACCACCTAACTATGGCTACACCTTC. Translating gives CASRTTPPNYGYTF. J is TRBJ1-2 and V is TRBV5-1, with D unresolved. Trimming shortened V by 5 bases and J by 0 bases, and 11 bases separated the two germline ends. This CDR3 region has 14 residues. In germline, CDR1 is SGHRS, CDR2 YFSETQ.

This clone was detected a few times. This chain uses TRBV19 with TRBJ1-1; perhaps TRBD1 as D (5 bases). The CDR3 runs to 14 residues. Trimming stripped 8 bases from V and 3 bases from J, with 16 bases between. Germline loops: CDR1 LNHDA, CDR2 SQIVND (reference sequence). CDR3 sequence reads: CASGRQGGDTEAFF. The CDR3 region has the DNA TGTGCCAGTGGGAGGCAGGGCGGTGACACTGAAGCTTTCTTT. Together with reference TRBV19 and TRBJ1-1, the CDR3 gives the full variable domain: DGGITQSPKYLFRKEGQNVTLSCEQNLNHDAMYWYRQDPGQGLRLIYYSQIVNDFQKGDIAEGYSVSREKKESFPLTVTSAQKNPTAFYLCASGRQGGDTEAFFGQGTRLTVV.

The chain uses TRBV7-2 and TRBJ2-7, with TRBD1 identical over 9 bases. The CDR3 extends over 14 amino acids. The germline CDR1 and CDR2 sequences are SGHTA and FQGNSA. V trimming: 4 bases; J trimming: 1 base; junction bases outside the gene matches: 2. The CDR3 here is CASSSGTGSYEQYF. CDR3 coding DNA: TGTGCCAGCAGCTCAGGGACAGGGTCCTACGAGCAGTACTTC.

In its sample, this clone was seen a few times. This chain uses TRBV4-1 with TRBJ2-2; D might be TRBD1 (6 bases). There are 17 residues in the CDR3. From germline, CDR1 is MGHRA and CDR2 YSYEKL. Deletions cut 1 base from V and 4 bases from J, with 16 bases between. The CDR3 sequence is CASSQGLRGTGTGELFF. CDR3 in DNA: TGCGCCAGCAGCCAAGGTCTCAGGGGAACCGGCACCGGGGAGCTGTTTTTT.

J is TRBJ1-3 and V is TRBV7-9; weak D call: TRBD1 (6 bases). V lost 5 bases and J 4 bases, leaving 12 bases between the germline ends. Looked up from germline, CDR1 is SEHNR and CDR2 is FQNEAQ (reference sequence). The CDR3 covers 14 residues. The CDR3 region is CASSRGGPGNTIYF. CDR3 nucleotides: TGTGCCAGCAGCCGGGGGGGCCCGGGAAACACCATATATTTT.

The chain links TRBV6-1 to TRBJ1-5; TRBD1 matches at 10 bases. Germline CDR1 is MNHNS and CDR2 is SASEGT. This CDR3 is built from 14 residues. V trimming: 7 bases; J trimming: 6 bases; junction bases outside the gene matches: 6. CDR3 amino acids: CASNLGDRGQPQHF. For the CDR3, the DNA is TGTGCCAGCAACCTAGGGGACAGGGGTCAGCCCCAGCATTTT.

As regards this clone: Other DNA sequences in the sample encode the same CDR3. The J gene is TRBJ2-5, the V gene TRBV5-4, with TRBD1 matching 7 bases. Trimming cost V 4 bases and J 3 bases; bases outside gene matches: 3. This CDR3 is 13 amino acids long. Germline V gene lookup returns CDR1 SGHNT and CDR2 YYREEE (reference sequence). In DNA, the CDR3 is TGTGCCAGCAGCCCCGGGACAGAAGAGACCCAGTACTTC. It is translated as CASSPGTEETQYF.